The 20 T cell receptor beta chains presented below share a single source sample, sequenced in a study of shared clonotypes between healthy human individuals. TCRdb keeps only in-frame clones here, not all; method: immunoSEQ multiplex PCR. The sample includes under 1,100,000 clones, 78% of them seen just once. Sequencing used memory CD4+ T cells from PBMCs. Regarding subset: CD45RA-negative fraction. The receptor source for this set is a man between 18 and 29 years old in good health. Some clones in this sample may be carry-over from other donors' samples.

The sample holds a few counts of this clone. This chain connects TRBV29-1 to TRBJ2-5; possibly TRBD1 for D (6 bases). CDR3 length equals 16 residues. V dropped 4 bases and J dropped 5 bases, with 23 bases sitting between them. The germline V gene has CDR1 SQVTM and CDR2 ANQGSEA. DNA of the CDR3: TGCAGCGTTGGAGGCTTATTCCCAGGGGCTTGGGAGACCCAGTACTTC. Translation gives CSVGGLFPGAWETQYF.

This chain uses TRBV6-1 with TRBJ1-5; D possibly corresponds to TRBD1 (6 bases). The V gene lost 7 bases and the J gene lost 2 bases, with 9 bases spanning the gap. CDR1 and CDR2 (germline): MNHNS, SASEGT. The CDR3 runs 13 residues. The DNA for the CDR3 is TGTGCCAGCACGCCAGGGGGCAATCAGCCCCAGCATTTT. Translation: CASTPGGNQPQHF.

V usage is TRBV9 and J usage is TRBJ2-1; D unclear. There are 13 residues in the CDR3. Per the germline V gene, CDR1 is SGDLS and CDR2 is YYNGEE. Trimming stripped 4 bases from V and 5 bases from J, with 10 bases between. CDR3 sequence: CASSPVSNNEQFF. The CDR3 DNA sequence: TGTGCCAGCAGCCCCGTGTCAAACAATGAGCAGTTCTTC.

J is TRBJ2-5 and V is TRBV5-1, with TRBD2 matching over 9 bases. Trimming removed 5 bases from V and 2 bases from J; junction bases left unmatched: 7. The V gene's germline CDR1 is SGHRS and CDR2 YFSETQ. The CDR3 is 15 amino acids. CDR3 DNA: TGCGCCAGCAGGGTTAGCGGGGGTTTACAAGAGACCCAGTACTTC. This translates into CASRVSGGLQETQYF.

V gene TRBV5-6 combines with J gene TRBJ2-7; D is perhaps TRBD1 (5 bases). Germline V gene sequence: CDR1 SGHDT, CDR2 YYEEEE. The CDR3 runs to 14 residues. V was pared by 3 bases and J by 2 bases, with 12 bases between. The CDR3 sequence is CASSWRRGTYEQYF. CDR3 in DNA: TGTGCCAGCAGCTGGAGAAGGGGAACCTACGAGCAGTACTTC. Combining the CDR3 with reference TRBV5-6 and TRBJ2-7 gives the whole variable domain DAGVTQSPTHLIKTRGQQVTLRCSPKSGHDTVSWYQQALGQGPQFIFQYYEEEERQRGNFPDRFSGHQFPNYSSELNVNALLLGDSALYLCASSWRRGTYEQYFGPGTRLTVT.

The gene calls are TRBV5-1 and TRBJ1-2, with no clear D. Germline CDR1 is SGHRS and CDR2 is YFSETQ. The CDR3 has 9 residues. With 8 bases removed from V and 8 bases from J, the gap between germline ends came to 7 bases. CDR3 sequence reads: CARDDGYTF. CDR3 in DNA: TGCGCCAGAGACGACGGCTACACCTTC.

This clone has a handful of counts. Written as DNA, the CDR3 is TGCGCCAGCAGTCCCGGGGGTAATAGCAATCAGCCCCAGCATTTT. Amino acid sequence: CASSPGGNSNQPQHF. V gene TRBV5-1 combines with J gene TRBJ1-5; TRBD1 is a possible D gene (5 bases). Germline lookup yields CDR1 SGHRS and CDR2 YFSETQ. V gave up 5 bases and J gave up 0 bases, with 12 bases separating them. This CDR3 has 15 residues.

This clone was seen a single time. This rearrangement joins TRBV4-1 to TRBJ1-1, with TRBD1 identical over 7 bases. Germline V gene data show CDR1 as MGHRA and CDR2 as YSYEKL. CDR3 size: 15 residues. Trimming at V came to 4 bases and at J to 1 base, leaving 6 bases not matched to a gene. CDR3 sequence: CASSRRQGTNTEAFF. The CDR3 nucleotides are TGCGCCAGCAGCCGACGACAGGGTACGAACACTGAAGCTTTCTTT.

The chain links TRBV5-1 to TRBJ2-7; D perhaps matches TRBD2 (5 bases). The V gene lost 0 bases and the J gene lost 2 bases, with 12 bases spanning the gap. CDR1 and CDR2 (germline): SGHRS, YFSETQ. The length of the CDR3 is 15 residues. Here the CDR3 DNA reads TGCGCCAGCAGCTTGGTGGAGGACGGACCCTACGAGCAGTACTTC. Translated: CASSLVEDGPYEQYF.

The chain carries TRBV18 and TRBJ2-1; maybe TRBD2 (6 bases). Trimming pared 0 bases from V and 9 bases from J, leaving 12 bases between. The V gene's germline CDR1 is KGHSH and CDR2 LQKENI. The CDR3 loop spans 14 amino acids. This CDR3 is CASSPPAGSSEQFF. CDR3 coding DNA: TGTGCCAGCTCACCACCGGCGGGATCCAGTGAGCAGTTCTTC. Based on the CDR3 plus reference TRBV18 and TRBJ2-1, the full variable domain is NAGVMQNPRHLVRRRGQEARLRCSPMKGHSHVYWYRQLPEEGLKFMVYLQKENIIDESGMPKERFSAEFPKEGPSILRIQQVVRGDSAAYFCASSPPAGSSEQFFGPGTRLTVL.

The chain carries TRBV9 and TRBJ2-7; D ambiguous. Trimming took 0 bases from V and 6 from J, leaving 13 bases between them. Per germline, CDR1 SGDLS and CDR2 YYNGEE. The CDR3 consists of 14 residues. This chain's CDR3 is CASSVEGIAGEQYF. CDR3 coding DNA: TGTGCCAGCAGCGTAGAAGGTATAGCCGGCGAGCAGTACTTC.

Remarks on this clone: One end of the junction does not line up with germline, which may come from a read error. The CDR3 DNA follows: TGTGCCACCGAATCGAGCTCCTACAATGAGCAGCTCTTC. Translation: CATESSSYNEQLF. This chain joins TRBV30 and TRBJ2-1; D is undetermined. The CDR3 consists of 13 residues. Per the germline V gene, CDR1 is GTSNPN and CDR2 is SVGIG (reference sequence). Variable domain in full (rest from reference TRBV30 and TRBJ2-1): SQTIHQWPATLVQPVGSPLSLECTVEGTSNPNLYWYRQAAGRGLQLLFYSVGIGQISSEVPQNLSASRPQDRQFILSSKKLLLSDSGFYLCATESSSYNEQLFGPGTRLTVL.

The chain links TRBV27 to TRBJ1-1; D may be TRBD1 (6 bases). Trimming stripped 6 bases from V and 12 bases from J, with 23 bases between. CDR3 length: 14 amino acids. Germline V gene sequence: CDR1 MNHEY, CDR2 SMNVEV (reference sequence). Here the CDR3 DNA reads TGTGCCAGCAGACTTATGGGGGCTGACTCGGGAACTTTCTTT. This sequence encodes CASRLMGADSGTFF.

The V and J genes are TRBV5-1 and TRBJ1-2; 7 nucleotides align to TRBD1. This CDR3 spans 15 amino acids. Germline lookup yields CDR1 SGHRS and CDR2 YFSETQ. V dropped 0 bases and J dropped 7; count of bases not matched to a gene: 9. Here the CDR3 reads CASSLGLDRLTGYTF. The CDR3 coding sequence is TGCGCCAGCAGCTTGGGCCTGGACAGGTTAACTGGCTACACCTTC.

The J gene is TRBJ1-5, the V gene TRBV5-6; 8 bases match TRBD1. Germline CDR1 and CDR2: SGHDT and YYEEEE. The CDR3 is 14 amino acids. Germline trimming cut 2 bases from V and 5 bases from J; bases unmatched to any gene: 3. The CDR3, as DNA: TGTGCCAGCAGCTTAACAGGGGGGTATCAGCCCCAGCATTTT. Residues: CASSLTGGYQPQHF.

The V call is TRBV5-8, the J call TRBJ2-5, with D perhaps matching TRBD2 (5 bases). V lost 4 bases and J lost 2, with 9 bases in between. Per the germline V gene, CDR1 is SGHTS and CDR2 is YDEGEE. CDR3 length: 13 residues. The CDR3 DNA follows: TGTGCCAGCAGCCCAAGCGGTCAAGAGACCCAGTACTTC. It translates to CASSPSGQETQYF.

V and J are TRBV5-1 and TRBJ1-1, with TRBD1 matching over 8 bases. Losses at the gene ends were 1 base for V and 3 bases for J; bases not matched to a gene: 5. The length of the CDR3 is 15 residues. Germline V CDR1 and CDR2: SGHRS, YFSETQ. This CDR3 reads CASSLFQGADTEAFF. The CDR3 nucleotides read TGCGCCAGCAGCTTGTTCCAGGGGGCCGACACTGAAGCTTTCTTT.

This clone was picked up many times. V usage is TRBV9 and J usage is TRBJ1-1; a weak D match, TRBD1 (6 bases). Trimming cost V 4 bases and J 6 bases, with 19 bases left between them. Germline loops: CDR1 SGDLS, CDR2 YYNGEE. The CDR3 is 15 amino acids. The CDR3 loop reads CASSRRGGYGAEAFF. The CDR3 DNA is TGTGCCAGCAGCCGAAGGGGGGGATATGGGGCTGAAGCTTTCTTT.

The chain has TRBV5-1 and TRBJ2-3, with TRBD1 matching over 9 bases. Germline V gene data show CDR1 as SGHRS and CDR2 as YFSETQ. This CDR3 is built from 14 residues. V lost 2 bases to trimming and J lost 4 bases; unmatched junction nucleotides: 2. CDR3 nucleotides: TGCGCCAGCAGCTTACAGGGGGCGCCAGATACGCAGTATTTT. Its protein product is CASSLQGAPDTQYF.

J is TRBJ2-1 and V is TRBV7-8, with 8 nucleotides matching TRBD1. J was trimmed by 7 bases and V by 5 bases; bases with no gene match: 4. CDR1 SGHVS and CDR2 FQNEAQ come from the germline V gene. The CDR3 spans 13 residues. The CDR3 reads CASSGNRGNEQFF. DNA for the CDR3: TGTGCCAGCAGCGGTAACAGGGGGAATGAGCAGTTCTTC.